This is a list of T cell receptor beta chains from one sample in a study of cytomegalovirus exposure and HLA in healthy donors. The method was immunoSEQ multiplex PCR; TCRdb's version includes in-frame clones alone and lacks a portion of them. The table includes about 120,000 clones, more than 70% detected once. The sequenced material came from PBMCs. The source of these receptors is a woman aged 25 to 45 in good health and CMV-seronegative. Both conserved end residues are part of each CDR3. A D gene is named only where the DNA matches it firmly. The listing skips clone size in some rows; elsewhere it reads once, few, many or a size class.

d_call,clone_size,j_call,v_call,cdr3_nt,cdr3_aa
-,-,TRBJ2-2,TRBV5-4,TGTGCCAGCAGCTTCGAACAGCCCCCCGGGGAGCTGTTTTTT,CASSFEQPPGELFF
TRBD2,-,TRBJ2-5,TRBV7-2,TGTGCCAGCGTACCTAGCGGGGGGGCCACCGAGACCCAGTACTTC,CASVPSGGATETQYF
-,-,TRBJ2-5,TRBV30,TGTGCCTGGAGTTCCGGGGGAGCCCAGTACTTC,CAWSSGGAQYF
TRBD1,-,TRBJ1-6,TRBV2,TGTGCCAGCAGGGCCGGGACAGGGGCCCAACGAGGTAATTCACCCCTCCACTTT,CASRAGTGAQRGNSPLHF
TRBD1,-,TRBJ2-6,TRBV7-2,TGTGCCAGCAGCTTCGGGACAGGAAGCTCTGGGGCCAACGTCCTGACTTTC,CASSFGTGSSGANVLTF
TRBD2,once,TRBJ2-3,TRBV9,TGTGCCAGCAGCGTATTAGCGGGGGGGCGGGTAGATACGCAGTATTTT,CASSVLAGGRVDTQYF
TRBD2,-,TRBJ2-7,TRBV11-2,TGTGCCAGCAGCTTTAGCGGGGGCCTAAGCGAGCAGTACTTC,CASSFSGGLSEQYF
-,-,TRBJ2-7,TRBV29-1,TGCAGCGTTGAGCTGTCCGGGACAAAATACGAGCAGTACTTC,CSVELSGTKYEQYF
TRBD1,-,TRBJ1-1,TRBV10-3,TGTGCCATCAGTGCTACAGGGGACACTGAAGCTTTCTTT,CAISATGDTEAFF
-,once,TRBJ1-5,TRBV7-8,TGTGCCAGCAGCTTATTAGGTAGGGCACAGGTCAATCAGCCCCAGCATTTT,CASSLLGRAQVNQPQHF
-,-,TRBJ1-2,TRBV5-1,TGCGCCAGCAGCTTGTCGGACAGAGAGGGCTACACCTTC,CASSLSDREGYTF
TRBD1,-,TRBJ2-7,TRBV27,TGTGCCAGCAGCTACGCGGCCACTCGGACAGGGGAGGGCGAGCAGTACTTC,CASSYAATRTGEGEQYF
-,-,TRBJ1-1,TRBV7-8,TGTGCCAGCAGCCGGGCGGGTGAAGCTTTCTTT,CASSRAGEAFF
-,once,TRBJ2-5,TRBV6-5,TGTGCCACTATACGGGGGAATCGAGAGACCCAGTACTTC,CATIRGNRETQYF
-,-,TRBJ2-2,TRBV9,TGTGCCAGCAGCGTAGCGGGGGTTACCGGGGAGCTGTTTTTT,CASSVAGVTGELFF
-,once,TRBJ1-2,TRBV5-1,TGCGCCAGCAGCTTGGGAGGCAGTCAAGTCGATGGCTACACCTTC,CASSLGGSQVDGYTF
TRBD1,-,TRBJ1-2,TRBV6-4,TGTGCCAGCAGCCCGTCCCAGGGGGGAACTGGCTACACCTTC,CASSPSQGGTGYTF
TRBD2,-,TRBJ2-2,TRBV6-5,TGTGCCAGCAGACTAGGACTAGCGGGCTCAGGGGAGCTGTTTTTT,CASRLGLAGSGELFF
-,-,TRBJ1-6,TRBV2,TGTGCCAGCAGTGAGGAGGATTCACCCCTCCACTTT,CASSEEDSPLHF
-,-,TRBJ1-3,TRBV15,TGTGCCACCAGCGGCGGGCGTGACTCTGGAAACACCATATATTTT,CATSGGRDSGNTIYF
-,-,TRBJ1-4,TRBV30,TGTGCCTGGAGTGTGGGGAGCGGAAAACTGTTTTTT,CAWSVGSGKLFF
-,-,TRBJ2-4,TRBV2,TGTGCCAGCAGTCGGGCAGGGGAGCTGTACTTC,CASSRAGELYF
TRBD2,-,TRBJ2-3,TRBV9,TGTGCCAGCAGCGTAGCAGCGGGGGGTCCCACAGATACGCAGTATTTT,CASSVAAGGPTDTQYF
TRBD1,-,TRBJ2-2,TRBV29-1,TGCAGCGTTGATAACAGGGGGCAAGGCGGGGAGCTGTTTTTT,CSVDNRGQGGELFF
TRBD1,-,TRBJ1-1,TRBV2,TGTGCCAGCAGAAAAGGGGGCAGTCTTAGTGAAGCTTTCTTT,CASRKGGSLSEAFF
TRBD2,-,TRBJ2-3,TRBV4-2,TGTGCCAGCAGCCAAGATGGTCTAGCGGGGGCCGCAATCACAGATACGCAGTATTTT,CASSQDGLAGAAITDTQYF
TRBD1,-,TRBJ2-5,TRBV5-1,TGCGCCAGCAGCTTGGGACAGGGGGCAGAGACCCAGTACTTC,CASSLGQGAETQYF
TRBD1,-,TRBJ2-7,TRBV19,TGTGCCAGTAGGGGAACCGGGACAGGGGGGTACGAGCAGTACTTC,CASRGTGTGGYEQYF
TRBD2,few,TRBJ2-7,TRBV11-1,TGTGCCAGCAGCTTAGATGGGACTAGCCGATCCGAATCGTACGAGCAGTACTTC,CASSLDGTSRSESYEQYF
TRBD1,-,TRBJ1-4,TRBV5-1,TGCGCCAGCAGCTATTGGGGGACAGGGGATCAAAAACTGTTTTTT,CASSYWGTGDQKLFF
-,-,TRBJ1-1,TRBV30,TGTGCCTGGAGTGTCATACAGGGCGACACTGAAGCTTTCTTT,CAWSVIQGDTEAFF
-,-,TRBJ1-5,TRBV19,TGTGCCAGTAGTGTTCTCAGGGATTTGACCCAGCATTTT,CASSVLRDLTQHF
TRBD2,-,TRBJ2-1,TRBV2,TGTGCCAGCAGTAGGACTAGCGGGGGACCTCAGTTCTTC,CASSRTSGGPQFF
TRBD1,-,TRBJ2-7,TRBV7-6,TGTGCCAGCAGCAGCGGGACAGGGAGTTCCTACGAGCAGTACTTC,CASSSGTGSSYEQYF
TRBD2,-,TRBJ2-3,TRBV10-2,TGCGCCAGCAGTGAGATTACTAGCGGGGGGAACACAGATACGCAGTATTTT,CASSEITSGGNTDTQYF
-,few,TRBJ2-7,TRBV5-6,TGTGCCAGCAGCCTCGGACAAGTATTCTACGAGCAGTACTTC,CASSLGQVFYEQYF
-,-,TRBJ2-1,TRBV19,TGTGCCAGTAGTAAGCAGGGCAGGGACAATGAGCAGTTCTTC,CASSKQGRDNEQFF
TRBD1,few,TRBJ1-6,TRBV19,TGTGCCAGTAGTGGCTCCGGGACAGGAAAATCACCCCTCCACTTT,CASSGSGTGKSPLHF
TRBD2,few,TRBJ2-7,TRBV2,TGTGCCAGCCAAGTAACTAGCGGTTCGAACGAGCAGTACTTC,CASQVTSGSNEQYF
TRBD1,once,TRBJ1-2,TRBV13,TGTGCCAGCAGCTTAGGCAGGGGGCAGGTCTATGGCTACACCTTC,CASSLGRGQVYGYTF
-,-,TRBJ2-7,TRBV9,TGTGCCAGCAGCGTGGGGCGGGCAGGGGGGACGGTCGACGAGCAGTACTTC,CASSVGRAGGTVDEQYF